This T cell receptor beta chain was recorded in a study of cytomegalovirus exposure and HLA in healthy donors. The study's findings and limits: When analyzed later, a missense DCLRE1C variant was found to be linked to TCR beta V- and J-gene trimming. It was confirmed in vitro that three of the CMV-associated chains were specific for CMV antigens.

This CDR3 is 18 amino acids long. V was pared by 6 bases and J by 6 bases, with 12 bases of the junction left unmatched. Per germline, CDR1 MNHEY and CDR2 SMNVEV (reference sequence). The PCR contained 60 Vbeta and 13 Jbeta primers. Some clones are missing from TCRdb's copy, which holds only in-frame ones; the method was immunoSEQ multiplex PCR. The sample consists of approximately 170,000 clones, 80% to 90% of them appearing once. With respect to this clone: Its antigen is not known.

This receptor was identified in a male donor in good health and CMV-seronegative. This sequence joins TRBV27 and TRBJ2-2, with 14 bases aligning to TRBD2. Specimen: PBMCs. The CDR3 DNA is TGTGCCAGCAGCGATCCGGGACTAGCGGGAGTCGGGTCCGGGGAGCTGTTTTTT. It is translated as CASSDPGLAGVGSGELFF.